Following are 32 T cell receptor beta chains from one sample sequenced in a study of OX40 agonist ivuxolimab in advanced cancers. The repertoire was sequenced with immunoSEQ multiplex PCR; TCRdb's copy has only in-frame clones and lacks some. The top ten hold more than 0.4% of the sample, which has roughly 100,000 clones, over 75% seen once. Specimen: CD4+ or CD8+ T cells sorted from blood, collected in a trial of the OX40 agonist ivuxolimab. Receptor source: an adult with an advanced solid tumor such as melanoma, head and neck, liver or kidney cancer.

This chain uses TRBV6-4 with TRBJ1-2, with D possibly TRBD1 on 5 matching bases. The CDR3 runs to 12 residues. Germline V gives CDR1 MRHNA, CDR2 SNTAGT. Trimming cost V 2 bases and J 7 bases, with 8 bases left between them. The CDR3 bases are TGTGCCAGCAGTGACCAGGGTGCTGGCTACACCTTC. As protein: CASSDQGAGYTF.

The V and J genes are TRBV7-9 and TRBJ2-5; D uncertain. With 6 bases removed from V and 5 bases from J, the gap between germline ends came to 10 bases. The CDR3 consists of 12 residues. Germline V lookup: CDR1 SEHNR, CDR2 FQNEAQ (reference sequence). CDR3 residues: CASSSTRETQYF. Here the CDR3 DNA reads TGTGCCAGCAGTTCGACCCGCGAGACCCAGTACTTC.

This chain connects TRBV6-5 to TRBJ2-2; D gene unclear. Germline V gene sequence: CDR1 MNHEY, CDR2 SVGAGI. This CDR3 comprises 13 residues. Trimming shortened V by 6 bases and J by 5 bases, and 10 bases separated the two germline ends. As DNA, the CDR3 is TGTGCCAGCAGAGTATTAGGGACCGGGGAGCTGTTTTTT. Translating gives CASRVLGTGELFF.

This rearrangement joins TRBV6-5 to TRBJ2-7, with D possibly called TRBD1 or TRBD2 (5 bases each). Germline CDR1 MNHEY, CDR2 SVGAGI. The CDR3 covers 14 residues. With 6 bases removed from V and 0 bases from J, the gap between germline ends came to 12 bases. The CDR3 sequence: CASRLQGDSYEQYF. Written as DNA, the CDR3 is TGTGCCAGCAGGCTCCAGGGAGACTCCTACGAGCAGTACTTC.

This sequence joins TRBV6-1 and TRBJ2-7; perhaps TRBD1 as D (5 bases). This CDR3 region has 14 residues. Germline CDR1 reads MNHNS; CDR2 reads SASEGT. Trimming stripped 7 bases from V and 6 bases from J, with 19 bases between. The CDR3 coding sequence is TGTGCCAGCATTCTCGACAGCAGTCTGGGCGAGCAGTACTTC. It translates to CASILDSSLGEQYF.

This clone occurred once. The rearrangement joins TRBV18 to TRBJ2-7; TRBD1 might be the D (6 bases). The V end was cut by 4 bases, the J end by 7 bases, with 23 bases between. Germline CDR1 is KGHSH and CDR2 is LQKENI. The CDR3 runs 16 residues. The CDR3 nucleotides read TGTGCCAGCTCACTTGGGTATACTCGGGACATAGTAGAGCAGTACTTC. Protein sequence: CASSLGYTRDIVEQYF.

The chain uses TRBV10-3 and TRBJ2-1, with 10 bases aligning to TRBD1. V lost 6 bases to trimming and J lost 7 bases; unmatched junction nucleotides: 6. The length of the CDR3 is 14 residues. CDR1 ENHRY and CDR2 SYGVKD come from the germline V gene. The CDR3 coding sequence is TGTGCCATCAGGGGACAGGGGACTGGAAATGAGCAGTTCTTC. It is translated as CAIRGQGTGNEQFF.

The V call is TRBV7-2, the J call TRBJ2-2, with 9 bases lining up with TRBD2. V shed 1 base and J 4 bases; nucleotides not matched to a gene: 4. Looked up from germline, CDR1 is SGHTA and CDR2 is FQGNSA. The CDR3 contains 16 residues. The CDR3 DNA reads as TGTGCCAGCAGCTTAGGTCGAGCGGGGGGCACCGGGGAGCTGTTTTTT. This codes for CASSLGRAGGTGELFF.

The V and J genes are TRBV7-9 and TRBJ1-1; D might be TRBD1 (5 bases). Trimming stripped 0 bases from V and 7 bases from J, with 21 bases between. Germline V gene sequence: CDR1 SEHNR, CDR2 FQNEAQ (reference sequence). The CDR3 covers 17 residues. CDR3 sequence (DNA): TGTGCCAGCAGCTTAGCCGGGGCCCGATCGAATACCTTTGAAGCTTTCTTT. The encoded protein is CASSLAGARSNTFEAFF.

This clone was seen more than once but under ten times. The rearrangement joins TRBV9 to TRBJ1-1, with D possibly being TRBD1 (5 bases). Germline V gene data show CDR1 as SGDLS and CDR2 as YYNGEE. The CDR3 extends over 15 amino acids. Between the trimmed V and J ends, which lost 0 bases and 2 bases, there was a span of 11 bases. Written as DNA, the CDR3 is TGTGCCAGCAGCGTAGCTGGGGGTTACAACACTGAAGCTTTCTTT. Protein sequence: CASSVAGGYNTEAFF.

As for this clone: The sample contains more than one DNA sequence encoding this CDR3. The gene calls are TRBV19 and TRBJ1-2; D is unclear. The ends were cut back, 3 bases at V and 4 bases at J, with 6 bases in the middle. There are 12 residues in the CDR3. The V gene's germline CDR1 is LNHDA and CDR2 SQIVND (reference sequence). The CDR3: CASSIVGYGYTF. CDR3 DNA: TGTGCCAGTAGTATCGTGGGCTATGGCTACACCTTC.

This clone was seen just once. This chain joins TRBV18 and TRBJ2-2; D is unresolved. This CDR3 region has 14 residues. From germline, CDR1 is KGHSH and CDR2 LQKENI. The V end lost 2 bases, the J end lost 2 bases, and 6 bases lay between the germline ends. The CDR3 sequence is CASSPGPNTGELFF. The CDR3 DNA follows: TGTGCCAGCTCACCAGGACCCAACACCGGGGAGCTGTTTTTT.

This rearrangement joins TRBV10-1 to TRBJ2-2; a possible D gene is TRBD2 (6 bases). Trimming took off 5 bases at V and 6 bases at J, with 16 bases between the two ends. CDR3 length equals 15 residues. CDR1 is WNHNN and CDR2 is SYGVQD in the germline V gene (reference sequence). The CDR3: CASSPGLTGAGELFF. In DNA form, the CDR3 reads TGCGCCAGCAGTCCCGGACTAACGGGGGCCGGGGAGCTGTTTTTT.

The gene calls are TRBV10-3 and TRBJ1-2; 10 bases are shared with TRBD1. Germline V CDR1 and CDR2: ENHRY, SYGVKD. The J segment lost 3 bases and the V segment lost 6 bases, leaving 4 bases of the junction unmatched. This CDR3 is 14 amino acids long. CDR3 residues: CAIRGQGNYYGYTF. The CDR3, as DNA: TGTGCCATCAGGGGACAGGGGAACTACTATGGCTACACCTTC.

V is TRBV7-2 and J is TRBJ2-7; TRBD1 aligns across 11 bases. The junction had 7 bases not matched to a gene; V was cut back by 5 bases and J by 4 bases. CDR1 SGHTA and CDR2 FQGNSA come from the germline V gene. This CDR3 has 15 residues. CDR3 loop: CASSPRTGGSYEQYF. The CDR3 bases are TGTGCCAGCAGCCCACGGACAGGGGGCTCTTACGAGCAGTACTTC. The whole variable domain, filled in from reference TRBV7-2 and TRBJ2-7, reads GAGVSQSPSNKVTEKGKDVELRCDPISGHTALYWYRQSLGQGLEFLIYFQGNSAPDKSGLPSDRFSAERTGGSVSTLTIQRTQQEDSAVYLCASSPRTGGSYEQYFGPGTRLTVT.

The gene calls are TRBV30 and TRBJ1-6; D gene uncertain. Germline values: CDR1 GTSNPN, CDR2 SVGIG (reference sequence). V lost 5 bases, J lost 9 bases, and 14 bases lay in between. The CDR3 has 13 amino acids. The CDR3, as DNA: TGTGCCTGGTCGCCCGATGGAGGTTCACCCCTCCACTTT. This translates into CAWSPDGGSPLHF.

The J gene is TRBJ2-7, the V gene TRBV5-1, with TRBD1 identical over 9 bases. Germline loops: CDR1 SGHRS, CDR2 YFSETQ. The trim removed 2 bases at V and 6 bases at J, leaving 3 bases unmatched. This CDR3 has 13 amino acids. The CDR3 DNA is TGCGCCAGCAGCTTAATGACAGGGGGCGAGCAGTACTTC. Its protein is CASSLMTGGEQYF.

The gene calls are TRBV5-4 and TRBJ2-5; unclear D gene. There are 12 residues in the CDR3. CDR1 SGHNT and CDR2 YYREEE come from the germline V gene (reference sequence). Trimming stripped 3 bases from V and 5 bases from J, with 8 bases between. CDR3 in amino acids: CASSSKPETQYF. The CDR3 bases are TGTGCCAGCAGCTCTAAGCCCGAGACCCAGTACTTC.

The V call is TRBV5-4, the J call TRBJ2-1; D not resolved. Trimming removed 4 bases at V and 4 bases at J, with 12 bases between. The CDR3 spans 14 residues. Germline V gene sequence: CDR1 SGHNT, CDR2 YYREEE (reference sequence). CDR3 bases: TGTGCCAGCAGCCCGCCAACCGGTTACAATGAGCAGTTCTTC. Its protein product is CASSPPTGYNEQFF.

V is TRBV28 and J is TRBJ1-3; D call uncertain. The germline V gene has CDR1 MDHEN and CDR2 SYDVKM. This CDR3 is 11 amino acids long. Trimming cost V 4 bases and J 7 bases, with 5 bases left between them. CDR3 in amino acids: CASSSRNTIYF. The CDR3 DNA reads TGTGCCAGCAGTTCTCGGAACACCATATATTTT.

The CDR3 loop is CASSLLMSSGNTIYF. CDR3 bases: TGCGCCAGCAGCCTACTCATGTCGTCTGGAAACACCATATATTTT. The J gene is TRBJ1-3, the V gene TRBV4-1; D remains ambiguous. The CDR3 has 15 amino acids. Looked up from germline, CDR1 is MGHRA and CDR2 is YSYEKL. Trimming took off 4 bases at V and 1 base at J, with 11 bases between the two ends.

The V call is TRBV6-1, the J call TRBJ2-1; D uncertain. CDR3 size: 13 residues. CDR1 is MNHNS, CDR2 SASEGT, per germline. V was clipped by 6 bases and J by 0 bases, with 6 bases between them. The CDR3 loop reads CASSASSYNEQFF. DNA for the CDR3: TGTGCCAGCAGCGCGAGCTCCTACAATGAGCAGTTCTTC.

V is TRBV10-1 and J is TRBJ2-3, with a tentative D call TRBD1 (6 bases). Germline V lookup: CDR1 WNHNN, CDR2 SYGVQD (reference sequence). Between the trimmed V and J ends, which lost 6 bases and 7 bases, there was a span of 17 bases. The CDR3 length is 14 residues. The CDR3 DNA sequence: TGCGCCAGCAGCAGTTCGGACAGCGCTTATACGCAGTATTTT. Encoded protein: CASSSSDSAYTQYF.

This sequence joins TRBV25-1 and TRBJ1-1, with no clear D. Per the germline V gene, CDR1 is MGHDK and CDR2 is SYGVNS. The CDR3 totals 12 residues. Trimming took off 8 bases at V and 6 bases at J, with 13 bases between the two ends. The CDR3 sequence is CASPWVGAEAFF. In nucleotides, the CDR3 is TGTGCCAGCCCCTGGGTCGGGGCTGAAGCTTTCTTT.

Only a few counts were recorded for this clone. The chain couples TRBV19 to TRBJ1-6, with 10 bases aligning to TRBD1. J gave up 5 bases and V 11 bases, and 3 bases lay outside the gene matches. This CDR3 is built from 13 residues. Germline V gene sequence: CDR1 LNHDA, CDR2 SQIVND (reference sequence). The CDR3 protein is CAGGTGDNSPLHF. CDR3 sequence (DNA): TGTGCCGGGGGGACAGGGGATAATTCACCCCTCCACTTT. Supplemented by reference TRBV19 and TRBJ1-6, the full variable domain reads DGGITQSPKYLFRKEGQNVTLSCEQNLNHDAMYWYRQDPGQGLRLIYYSQIVNDFQKGDIAEGYSVSREKKESFPLTVTSAQKNPTAFYLCAGGTGDNSPLHFGNGTRLTVT.

The V and J genes are TRBV7-6 and TRBJ2-5, with D perhaps TRBD1 or TRBD2 (5 bases each). The CDR3 length is 14 residues. V was shortened by 1 base and J by 5 bases, with 11 bases between the two germline ends. Germline V gene data show CDR1 as SGHVS and CDR2 as FNYEAQ. Here the CDR3 reads CASSLEQGRETQYF. CDR3 bases: TGTGCCAGCAGCTTAGAGCAGGGACGGGAGACCCAGTACTTC.

This clone was seen only once. The CDR3 nucleotides are TGTGCCAGCAGTTACGATCGGACAGGCGTAGAGCAGTACTTC. This gives the protein CASSYDRTGVEQYF. The chain employs TRBV6-6 and TRBJ2-7; the match to TRBD1 covers 7 bases. Germline V gene sequence: CDR1 MNHNY, CDR2 SVGAGI (reference sequence). The CDR3 spans 14 residues. V lost 2 bases to trimming and J lost 7 bases; unmatched junction nucleotides: 8.

The chain links TRBV29-1 to TRBJ1-2, with 10 bases aligning to TRBD1. This CDR3 has 12 residues. Unmatched junction bases numbered 4, after V lost 6 bases and J lost 6 bases. CDR1 is SQVTM, CDR2 ANQGSEA, per germline. DNA for the CDR3: TGCAGCGTGGGGACAGGGGCGGATGGCTACACCTTC. Translating gives CSVGTGADGYTF.

This CDR3 is CASSTNNGDTQYF. CDR3 sequence (DNA): TGTGCCAGCAGTACAAATAATGGGGATACGCAGTATTTT. The chain recombines TRBV9 with TRBJ2-3; D is unclear. Germline CDR1 reads SGDLS; CDR2 reads YYNGEE. The CDR3 is 13 amino acids. Trimming removed 5 bases at V and 6 bases at J, with 13 bases between.

This CDR3 reads CASSQGTMGTGELFF. For the CDR3, the DNA is TGCGCCAGCAGCCAAGGAACGATGGGCACCGGGGAGCTGTTTTTT. The V and J genes are TRBV4-1 and TRBJ2-2, with no clear D. This CDR3 comprises 15 residues. From germline, CDR1 is MGHRA and CDR2 YSYEKL. V gave up 1 base and J gave up 4 bases, with 10 bases separating them.

The chain recombines TRBV15 with TRBJ2-7, with a tentative D call TRBD1 (5 bases). This CDR3 contains 19 residues. Per the germline V gene, CDR1 is LNHNV and CDR2 is YYDKDF (reference sequence). Trimming removed 3 bases at V and 0 bases at J, with 24 bases between. CDR3 coding DNA: TGTGCCACCAGCAGGCCCCTTGGACAAAACCAATGGGGCTCCTACGAGCAGTACTTC. This codes for CATSRPLGQNQWGSYEQYF.

This chain connects TRBV21-1 to TRBJ1-6; the D call in the table, TRBD1, was not verified against the DNA. TRBV21-1 counts as a pseudogene. The CDR3 has 12 amino acids. CDR3 nucleotide sequence: TGTGCCAGCAGGAGACAGCATTCACCCCTCCACTTT. Translation gives CASRRQHSPLHF.